This T cell receptor (beta chain) was captured by sequencing in a study of regulatory T cells in long-lasting Graves disease (dated by TCRdb to the early 2020s). About the study as a whole: Newly diagnosed Graves' disease patients had taken antithyroid drugs for less than 3 months. Persistent Graves' disease patients were compared with newly diagnosed Graves' disease patients by peripheral blood TCR sequencing and RNA sequencing. A total of about 33 samples were covered by TCR sequencing, comprising about 13 persistent and some 20 newly diagnosed Graves' disease patients. The study was registered as a clinical trial and conducted in China.

This clonotype was counted at least ten times. Its antigen remains unidentified. Base quality data are lacking; no much larger clone is found one base away. The library was made by multiplex PCR. This sample was sequenced with an Illumina HiSeq 4000. iRepertoire HTBI primers and Arm-PCR amplification of CDR3 regions were used to construct TCR beta libraries. Before sequencing, the PCR products went through gel purification. The original methods were these. Across samples, roughly 60 TRBV and 13 to 15 TRBJ segments were identified and used for gene usage analysis of CDR3 amino acid clonotypes. COPE and FqMerger were used to merge the filtered high-quality paired reads into contigs. BLAST was used to align contigs to IMGT TRBV, TRBD and TRBJ reference genes, and CDR3 was defined according to IMGT. Highly expanded clones were defined as clonotypes with a frequency above 0.1%. Shannon entropy served as the measure of repertoire diversity, while the Gini coefficient captured V-J evenness. A clonotype found in more than one individual was treated as public. Through fastp at Q25 and MiXCR, TCRdb rebuilt clones from the public reads, retaining in-frame beta chains. A single entry per CDR3 protein holds the most common genes and DNA from its merged rows. The V and J calls, along with clone size, are taken from TCRdb and not from the paper's own processing. Recorded for this sample are about 530,000 distinct CDR3 sequences; around 16% of them occurred a single time. About 25% of the sample goes to the ten largest clones.

The investigation overall reported the following: Sequencing and analysis were restricted to the TCR beta chain. Patients with persistent disease shared more public clonotypes (approximately 2,500) than newly diagnosed patients did (around 1,000). Preferential use of TRBV28, TRBJ1-2 and TRBJ2-5 was observed in persistent disease, whereas TRBV20-1 and TRBJ2-1 were favored in newly diagnosed disease. Because the primary lesion, thyroid tissue, could not be accessed, the study looked at peripheral blood alone. The small sample size was acknowledged by the authors as a limitation that may reduce accuracy. Compared with newly diagnosed patients, persistent Graves' disease patients had lower TCR Shannon entropy and fewer highly expanded clones, which suggests clonal expansion.

Per the publication, the time point label means: newly diagnosed GD, antithyroid drugs for less than 3 months. For both TCR sequencing and RNA sequencing, RNA was extracted from PBMCs in TRIzol. The diagnosis of Graves' disease was made according to American Thyroid Association guidelines. Recruitment of patients was carried out at an endocrinology department in Xi'an, China. From each patient, around 9 milliliters of peripheral blood was collected into an EDTA anticoagulant tube. PBMCs were isolated by Ficoll Paque Plus density gradient separation without further T cell sorting. An Agilent 2100 Bioanalyzer and agarose gel were used to check RNA quality, and a NanoDrop 2000 was used to measure RNA concentration. V and J lose 5 bases and 0 bases, and a span of 14 bases separates them. From the cysteine through the phenylalanine, the CDR3 covers 16 amino acids. Of the read, only the CDR3 DNA is kept; its 48 bases are in frame from base 1. For CDR1 and CDR2, the germline V gene lists SGHVS and FQNEAQ.

The sample also formed part of further work on T cells in Graves' hyperthyroidism and ophthalmopathy. The second paper states: Graves' hyperthyroidism was defined as stable when no progression to ophthalmopathy occurred over 18 months of follow-up. Hyperthyroidism patients were newly diagnosed, with disease duration under 2 months, and aged 18 to 65 years. Exclusion was applied to patients with uncontrolled infections, other autoimmune diseases, pregnancy or lactation. Diagnoses were established on the basis of clinical symptoms, serum thyroxine and TRAb, thyroid ultrasound, and orbital computed tomography. The TCR CDR3 was subjected to a first round of RT-PCR using the HTBI primer set and the Qiagen OneStep RT-PCR kit. Blood samples also contained most of the expanded thyroid clonotypes (frequency above 0.001), which suggests that blood repertoires may reflect thyroid immune responses. Ophthalmopathy was separated from stable hyperthyroidism by a 13 V-J signature model, with around 90% sensitivity and roughly 84% specificity obtained in cross-validation and 80%/75% obtained in testing. In validation, progression to ophthalmopathy was predicted by the model with approximately 67% sensitivity and just over 72% specificity, a median of about 6.8 months before onset. To identify distinguishing TCR V-J signatures, a discovery cohort of around 100 patients was used, comprising 40 to 45 with Graves' ophthalmopathy and some 57 with stable Graves' hyperthyroidism. Whether ophthalmopathy could be predicted prospectively was tested in an independent validation cohort made up of some 20 hyperthyroidism patients plus 17 patients who later progressed to ophthalmopathy. The 95 to 100 discovery patients were randomly divided into training and test sets at a 7:3 ratio. Thyroid tissue and blood T-cell repertoires from roughly 6 Graves' hyperthyroidism patients were also compared in the study. Once sampling was done, hyperthyroidism patients were given methimazole at a starting dose of 30 mg daily, whereas ophthalmopathy patients were given high-dose intravenous methylprednisolone. The libraries were constructed in a second round of multiplex PCR and then size-selected and purified. The libraries were sequenced on an Illumina HiSeq2000 using paired-end 100 bp reads. SOAPnuke was used to process the raw data, removing reads that contained adapters or uncalled bases, had a mean Phred below 15, or lacked an exact match to the constant primer or identifier. High-quality paired reads were merged with COPE v1.2.5, and unique nucleotide sequences were defined as clonotypes. MiTCR v1.1 was used to align clonotypes to the IMGT TRBV, TRBD and TRBJ reference segments. Analysis was restricted to V-J combinations with a frequency above 0.0001, which covered 99.2% of repertoires. The TCS score was defined as the ratio of F50 (clonal expansion) to E x V (chaos), calculated using BLOSUM62-based TCRdist between CDR3 peptides within each V-J. Welch's t-statistics and random forest reduced several hundred V-J features to 13, which were used in a naive Bayes classifier (R e1071). No statistical method was used to fix the sample size in advance, and group allocation was not hidden from the investigators. According to the paper, TCR Vbeta CDR3 sequencing was carried out on 135 peripheral blood samples, which came from 40 to 45 ophthalmopathy, approximately 72 hyperthyroidism and roughly 17 progressor patients.

This receptor was taken from a woman aged 40-65 years with Graves disease. Donor details come from another sample of the same person, matched by shared clones. The V and J segments used are TRBV7-8 and TRBJ2-1; TRBD1 is perhaps the D gene, given 6 matching bases. This specimen consisted of peripheral blood mononuclear cells (PBMCs), obtained at new diagnosis, from a patient treated with antithyroid drugs. Read as DNA, the sequence is TGTGCCAGCAGCCAAACAGGGCTTAGCTCCTACAATGAGCAGTTCTTC. Its translation reads: CASSQTGLSSYNEQFF.